Shown below are 19 T cell receptor beta chains from a single sample sequenced in a study of blood T cells in healthy people across ages. PCR was performed a second time for about 7 to 11 cycles using a sample-barcoded 5' primer and a J-beta primer mix. Using its own MiXCR run on the 5' RACE reads, TCRdb lists one record per CDR3 protein. The sample has approximately 1.5 million distinct CDR3 sequences; approximately 42% are singletons. The sample was blood. These receptor sequences come from a woman between 18 and 29 years old in good health.

This clonotype appeared a few times. The rearrangement joins TRBV5-1 to TRBJ2-6; D ambiguous. Germline-derived CDR1 and CDR2 are SGHRS and YFSETQ. V was cut by 6 bases and J by 0 bases, with 10 bases left in between. The CDR3 runs 15 residues. The CDR3 is CASTPDPSGANVLTF. In DNA, the CDR3 is TGCGCCAGCACTCCGGACCCCTCTGGGGCCAACGTCCTGACTTTC.

This clonotype was counted many times. The chain has TRBV29-1 and TRBJ1-1; the D gene is possibly TRBD1 (5 bases). Trimming pared 5 bases from V and 1 base from J, leaving 17 bases between. The germline CDR1 and CDR2 sequences are SQVTM and ANQGSEA. The CDR3 spans 15 residues. CDR3 region: CSVRGPQVPNTEAFF. CDR3 DNA sequence: TGCAGCGTTCGGGGTCCACAGGTACCGAACACTGAAGCTTTCTTT.

As to this clonotype: This may arise from a read error, as a much more abundant clone is one base away. The chain employs TRBV12-3 or TRBV12-4 and TRBJ2-1; 8 bases are a match to TRBD2. The CDR3 is 15 amino acids. The CDR3 DNA sequence: TGTACCAGCAGTTTCGCCGGGACTAGCTACAATGAGCAGTTCTTC. This translates into CTSSFAGTSYNEQFF.

The rearrangement joins TRBV20-1 to TRBJ2-1; 7 positions agree with TRBD2. Trimming took 2 bases from V and 8 from J; bases not matched to a gene: 12. The CDR3 contains 15 residues. Germline values: CDR1 DFQATT, CDR2 SNEGSKA (reference sequence). The CDR3 is CSARPPGLPYDEQFF. The CDR3 coding sequence is TGCAGTGCTAGACCCCCGGGACTACCTTACGATGAGCAGTTCTTC.

This clonotype was recorded once. The rearrangement uses TRBV6-5 and TRBJ2-7; no reliable D call. The tail of the sequence fits TRBJ2-5 better, so the J call may be wrong. The CDR3 runs 14 residues. Germline lookup yields CDR1 MNHEY and CDR2 SVGAGI. The DNA of the CDR3 is TGTGCCAGCAGTTACTTGAGTATAAAAGAGACCCAGTACTTC. Protein product: CASSYLSIKETQYF.

This clonotype was picked up one time. The gene calls are TRBV4-1 and TRBJ2-1; TRBD2 agrees at 14 bases. The CDR3 is made up of 20 amino acids. V was clipped by 2 bases and J by 1 base; unmatched bases: 10. Per the germline V gene, CDR1 is MGHRA and CDR2 is YSYEKL. The CDR3 coding sequence is TGCGCCAGCAGCCAATCGGGACTAGCGGGGGTAGGTGGGTCCTACAATGAGCAGTTCTTC. Translating it yields CASSQSGLAGVGGSYNEQFF.

The V and J genes are TRBV2 and TRBJ2-5, with D uncertain. From germline, CDR1 is SNHLY and CDR2 FYNNEI. This CDR3 comprises 14 residues. Trimming left V 3 bases short and J 1 base short, with 9 bases between. In DNA, the CDR3 is TGTGCCAGCAGTGACAGGATACTCCAAGAGACCCAGTACTTC. This encodes CASSDRILQETQYF.

V is TRBV7-9 and J is TRBJ2-3, with D uncertain. Trimming left V 5 bases short and J 0 bases short, with 15 bases between. There are 16 residues in the CDR3. CDR1 is SEHNR and CDR2 is FQNEAQ in the germline V gene (reference sequence). This CDR3 reads CASSEAISESTDTQYF. The CDR3 DNA sequence: TGTGCCAGCAGCGAGGCTATTTCTGAAAGCACAGATACGCAGTATTTT.

The chain couples TRBV7-2 to TRBJ2-3, with 8 bases identical to TRBD1. Trimming cost V 5 bases and J 5 bases; bases outside gene matches: 9. The V gene's germline CDR1 is SGHTA and CDR2 FQGNSA. The CDR3 is 15 amino acids. CDR3 residues: CASSHLTGAGDTQYF. The CDR3 DNA reads as TGTGCCAGCAGCCATTTGACAGGGGCCGGAGATACGCAGTATTTT.

V is TRBV20-1 and J is TRBJ2-7; D remains unclear. The CDR3 extends over 15 amino acids. Per the germline V gene, CDR1 is DFQATT and CDR2 is SNEGSKA (reference sequence). V gave up 5 bases and J gave up 7 bases, with 24 bases separating them. This CDR3 reads CSAPKAALSYNEQYF. DNA for the CDR3: TGCAGTGCTCCCAAGGCCGCCCTCTCCTACAATGAGCAGTACTTC.

This chain joins TRBV7-3 and TRBJ2-5, with TRBD1 as a possible D gene (6 bases). The CDR3 sequence is 13 residues long. Germline values: CDR1 SGHTA, CDR2 FQGTGA. The ends were cut back, 2 bases at V and 10 bases at J, with 14 bases in the middle. The CDR3 here is CASSLDSARGQYF. Here the CDR3 DNA reads TGTGCCAGCAGCTTAGATTCCGCCAGGGGCCAGTACTTC.

The chain joins TRBV5-1 to TRBJ2-7; D is possibly TRBD2 (5 bases). CDR3 length: 12 residues. The V and J ends lost 3 bases and 5 bases respectively, with 9 bases between them. Germline CDR1 and CDR2: SGHRS and YFSETQ. The CDR3 DNA follows: TGCGCCAGCAGCTGGAGCGGTAACGAGCAGTACTTC. It is translated as CASSWSGNEQYF.

This clonotype came up a few times. The J gene is TRBJ1-5, the V gene TRBV12-3 or TRBV12-4; 10 bases match TRBD1. The junction had 11 bases not matched to a gene; V was cut back by 5 bases and J by 7 bases. The CDR3 is 16 residues long. CDR3 residues: CASSLTMGQGFQPQHF. The CDR3 DNA sequence: TGTGCCAGCAGTCTTACAATGGGACAGGGGTTCCAGCCCCAGCATTTT.

The J gene is TRBJ2-7, the V gene TRBV7-2, with D tentatively TRBD1 (6 bases). CDR3 length: 13 amino acids. Germline V gives CDR1 SGHTA, CDR2 FQGNSA. With 6 bases removed from V and 7 bases from J, the gap between germline ends came to 16 bases. The CDR3 nucleotides read TGTGCCAGCAGTTCAGTCAGGGGTCGGGAGCAGTACTTC. Its protein is CASSSVRGREQYF.

The chain links TRBV7-2 to TRBJ2-7; a possible D gene is TRBD1 (7 bases). Trimming stripped 1 base from V and 1 base from J, with 14 bases between. CDR1 is SGHTA and CDR2 is FQGNSA in the germline V gene. CDR3 length: 16 amino acids. CDR3 amino acids: CASSLGPRGTSYEQYF. As DNA, the CDR3 is TGTGCCAGCAGCTTAGGGCCCAGGGGGACTTCCTACGAGCAGTACTTC.

The CDR3 sequence is CASSLQGAVSNSPLHF. The CDR3 DNA reads as TGTGCCAGCAGCCTGCAGGGGGCGGTGAGTAATTCACCCCTCCACTTT. The chain uses TRBV7-8 and TRBJ1-6, with 8 nucleotides matching TRBD1. J was trimmed by 6 bases and V by 5 bases; bases with no gene match: 9. The CDR3 consists of 16 residues. In germline, CDR1 is SGHVS, CDR2 FQNEAQ.

The chain employs TRBV6-2 or TRBV6-3 and TRBJ2-7; 10 nucleotides match TRBD1. Germline values: CDR1 MNHEY, CDR2 SVGEGT. This CDR3 spans 16 amino acids. V shed 0 bases and J 4 bases; nucleotides not matched to a gene: 6. CDR3 residues: CASSYSRGQGNYEQYF. The CDR3 DNA follows: TGTGCCAGCAGTTACTCGCGGGGACAGGGGAATTACGAGCAGTACTTC.

This chain uses TRBV20-1 with TRBJ2-1; perhaps TRBD1 as D (6 bases). Germline V gene sequence: CDR1 DFQATT, CDR2 SNEGSKA (reference sequence). This CDR3 has 13 residues. V was trimmed by 0 bases and J by 8 bases, leaving 11 bases between them. In nucleotides, the CDR3 is TGCAGTGCTAGAGATAACAGGGTCTATGAGCAGTTCTTC. It is translated as CSARDNRVYEQFF.

This sequence joins TRBV4-3 and TRBJ2-7; TRBD1 matches 10 bases. V lost 3 bases, J lost 4 bases, and 9 bases stayed unmatched. There are 16 residues in the CDR3. Germline values: CDR1 LGHNA, CDR2 YSLEER. CDR3 region: CASSHLFGTGAYEQYF. CDR3 sequence (DNA): TGCGCCAGCAGCCACCTATTTGGGACAGGGGCTTACGAGCAGTACTTC.